This T cell receptor beta chain comes out of a study of blood T cells in healthy people across ages (dated by TCRdb to the mid-2010s). Describing the broader study: Template switching captured roughly one uniquely barcoded TCR beta cDNA molecule per two T cells in model experiments. Two additional independent replicas of 1 million unique cDNA reads from the same blood draw were analyzed for two donors (one aged 18 to 30 and one aged 80 or older). Donors of different ages were randomly distributed across sequencing lanes to avoid experimental bias. The donors were divided into four age groups: young (average approximately 17 years), middle-aged (about 39), aged (around 67) and long-lived (about 80). The study measured age-related changes in TCR beta repertoire diversity using deep sequencing normalized with unique cDNA molecular identifiers. The study at large found these results: Because the CMV infection status of the donors was unknown, age-related changes in expanded clonotypes may potentially have been confounded. Observed TCR beta diversity per million T cells fell roughly linearly with age, and a significant reduction was already apparent by age about 38. Total diversity estimates from one million sequenced T cells were considered lower bounds and underestimates. There was a strong correlation between observed TCR beta diversity and the percentage of naive T cells measured by flow cytometry. Compared with the aged group, the long-lived group had more naive CD4+ T cells, fewer expanded clones and increased TCR diversity, a pattern suggesting age selection. Bulk unsorted PBMC profiling prevented conclusive comparison of naive and antigen-experienced compartments.

Including cysteine and phenylalanine, the CDR3 has 20 amino acids. Just CDR3 DNA is preserved here, 60 bases in frame from base 1. According to the germline V gene, CDR1 reads MNHNS and CDR2 reads SASEGT. The junction shows trimming of 2 bases on V and 2 bases on J, and the gene matches do not reach 11 bases of it. As for this clonotype: Its antigen remains undetermined. Base qualities are not recorded, but no much larger clone differs from it by a single base.

Receptor libraries were prepared by 5' RACE. Instrument used: Illumina HiSeq 2500. A second roughly 6 to 12 cycle PCR used a sample-barcoded 5' primer and a J-beta primer mix. A unique molecular identifier was introduced onto each TCR beta cDNA molecule by a template-switch 5' adaptor carrying 12 random nucleotides. Each sample yielded at least 2.5 million CDR3-containing paired-end reads. All of the RNA was converted into first-strand cDNA using the Mint cDNA synthesis kit, with a TRBC-specific oligonucleotide serving as the primer. Following uracil-DNA glycosylase treatment, a first 18-cycle PCR with universal primers M1SS and BC2_uni_R was performed on all cDNA. The published analysis was carried out like this. Each sample was normalized by randomly selecting 1 million high-quality reads, each carrying a distinct molecular identifier. Reads sharing molecular identifiers were discarded rather than binned into consensus sequences. MiTCR, with a Q25 quality threshold and the strictest error-elimination algorithm, was used for CDR3 identification, clonotype clustering and error correction. A nonparametric unseen species model with Euler transformation was used to estimate a lower bound on total TCR beta diversity. TCRdb reprocessed the public reads (quality trimming at Q25 with fastp, clone calling with MiXCR) and kept in-frame beta chains. CDR3 protein duplicates are merged, each entry listing the most common genes and DNA. These V and J calls originate from TCRdb's pipeline instead of the authors' own analysis. This sample has 1,500,000 or so distinct CDR3 sequences in its table, and approximately 59% of those were observed once. About 6.7% of the sample is taken by the ten largest.

Systemically healthy Caucasian individuals from Russia, some 40 in total and aged roughly 6 to 90 years, were included as donors. Ten milliliters of peripheral blood were drawn from each donor into EDTA-treated Vacutainer tubes. Ficoll-Paque density-gradient centrifugation was used to isolate PBMCs, with at least 6 million obtained per sample. Total RNA was extracted from PBMCs with Trizol reagent, with at least 5.5 micrograms obtained per sample. Naive CD45RAhigh/CD27high T cell percentages were measured by flow cytometry on a PBMC aliquot from every donor. The source of this sequence is a man between 18 and 29 years old in good health. Recombination connected TRBV6-1 to TRBJ2-1; 14 bases in between match TRBD2. The sequenced material came from blood. The DNA sequence is given as TGTGCCAGCAGTGAATTCCTCCTGGGACTAGCGGGAGTCCCCTACAATGAGCAGTTCTTC. This is translated as CASSEFLLGLAGVPYNEQFF.